The clone carrying this T cell receptor (beta chain) was observed a single time. Antigen: not known. The sample comes from a study of siplizumab effects on memory and regulatory T cells. The study, taken as a whole, reports: Just a small share of alloreactive clones was traced back to unstimulated subsets.

This CDR3 contains 16 residues. V was pared by 0 bases and J by 5 bases, with 5 bases of the junction left unmatched. Germline V gives CDR1 SGDLS, CDR2 YYNGEE. The data were produced by immunoSEQ multiplex PCR, yet TCRdb's version contains in-frame clones alone and is incomplete. This sample has tens of thousands of clones, with more than 75% found just once. Sequenced: naive CD8+ T cells sorted from blood. The receptor was derived from a human donor in good health. The chain links TRBV9 to TRBJ2-1; 10 positions agree with TRBD2. The chain's CDR3 is CASSVAGLAGDNEQFF. Here the CDR3 DNA reads TGTGCCAGCAGCGTAGCGGGCCTAGCGGGAGACAATGAGCAGTTCTTC.